This T cell receptor (beta chain) derives from a study of T cell repertoires in cytomegalovirus infection. TCRdb itself ran the reads through MiXCR, one entry per CDR3 protein. This table has around 800,000 distinct CDR3 sequences, about 33% appearing once. Notes on this clonotype: Its antigen is undetermined.

Looked up from germline, CDR1 is ENHRY and CDR2 is SYGVKD. V lost 8 bases and J lost 1, with 8 bases in between. The CDR3 covers 12 residues. J is TRBJ1-1 and V is TRBV10-3; no reliable D call. The TCR comes from a human donor in good health (CMV status not recorded). Some clones in this sample may be carry-over from other donors' samples. The sequenced sample was cultured CD8+ T cells from PBMCs, obtained from culture after CMV antigen stimulation. CDR3 DNA: TGTGCCATCTCTGGGGAGAACACTGAAGCTTTCTTT. Encoded protein: CAISGENTEAFF.